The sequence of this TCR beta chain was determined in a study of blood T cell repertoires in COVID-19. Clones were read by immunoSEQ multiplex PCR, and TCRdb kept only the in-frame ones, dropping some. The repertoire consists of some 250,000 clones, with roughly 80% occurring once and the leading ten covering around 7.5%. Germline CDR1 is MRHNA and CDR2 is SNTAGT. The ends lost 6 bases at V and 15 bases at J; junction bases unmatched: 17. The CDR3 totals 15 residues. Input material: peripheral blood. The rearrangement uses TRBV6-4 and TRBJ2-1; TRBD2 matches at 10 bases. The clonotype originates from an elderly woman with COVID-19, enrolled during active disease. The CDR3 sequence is CASRIASGSPEPAFF. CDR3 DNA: TGTGCCAGCAGAATAGCTAGCGGGAGCCCGGAACCGGCGTTCTTC.